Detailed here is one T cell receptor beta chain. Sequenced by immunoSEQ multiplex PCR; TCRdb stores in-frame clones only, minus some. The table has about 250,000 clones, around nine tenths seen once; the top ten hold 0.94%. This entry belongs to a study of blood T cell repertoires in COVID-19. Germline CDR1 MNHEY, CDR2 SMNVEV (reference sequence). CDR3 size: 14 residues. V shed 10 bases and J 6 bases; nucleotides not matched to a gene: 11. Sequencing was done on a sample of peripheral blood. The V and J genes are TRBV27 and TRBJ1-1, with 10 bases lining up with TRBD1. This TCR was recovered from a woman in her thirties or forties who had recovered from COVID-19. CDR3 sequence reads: CATSTTGGSAEAFF. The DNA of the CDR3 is TGTGCCACCTCCACGACAGGGGGCAGCGCTGAAGCTTTCTTT.